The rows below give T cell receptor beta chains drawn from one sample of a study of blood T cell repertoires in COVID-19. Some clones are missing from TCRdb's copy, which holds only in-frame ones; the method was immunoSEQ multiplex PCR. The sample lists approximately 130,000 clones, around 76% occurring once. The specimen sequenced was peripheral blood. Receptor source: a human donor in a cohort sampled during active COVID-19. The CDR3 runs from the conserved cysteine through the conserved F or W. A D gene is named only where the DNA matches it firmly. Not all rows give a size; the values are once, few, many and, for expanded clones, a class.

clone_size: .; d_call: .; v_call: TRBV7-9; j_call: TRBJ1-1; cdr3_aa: CASSPDRPNTEAFF; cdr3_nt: TGTGCCAGCAGCCCAGACAGACCGAACACTGAAGCTTTCTTT
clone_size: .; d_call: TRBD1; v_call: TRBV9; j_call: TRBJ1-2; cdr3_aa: CASSPRTGSYGYTF; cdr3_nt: TGTGCCAGCAGCCCCAGGACAGGGAGCTATGGCTACACCTTC
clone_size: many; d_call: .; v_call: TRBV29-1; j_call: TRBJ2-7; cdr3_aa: CSVVPQGSLEQYF; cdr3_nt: TGCAGCGTCGTACCACAGGGTTCCCTCGAGCAGTACTTC
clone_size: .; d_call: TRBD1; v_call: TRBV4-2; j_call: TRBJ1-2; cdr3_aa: CASSQTGTGEYGYTF; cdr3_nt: TGTGCCAGCAGCCAAACCGGGACAGGGGAGTATGGCTACACCTTC
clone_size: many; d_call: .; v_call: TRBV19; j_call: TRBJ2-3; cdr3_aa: CASSKEIQQYF; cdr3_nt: TGTGCCAGTAGTAAGGAGATCCAACAGTATTTT
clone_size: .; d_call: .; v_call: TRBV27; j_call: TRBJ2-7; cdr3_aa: CASSLGSVEEQYF; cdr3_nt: TGTGCCAGCAGTTTAGGGAGCGTTGAGGAGCAGTACTTC
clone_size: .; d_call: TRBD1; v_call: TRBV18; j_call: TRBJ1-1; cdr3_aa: CASSRGTGMNTEAFF; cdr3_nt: TGTGCCAGCTCACGAGGGACAGGCATGAACACTGAAGCTTTCTTT
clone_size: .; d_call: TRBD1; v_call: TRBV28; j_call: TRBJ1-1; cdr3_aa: CASRGQVGTFF; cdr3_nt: TGTGCCAGCAGGGGACAGGTGGGGACTTTCTTT
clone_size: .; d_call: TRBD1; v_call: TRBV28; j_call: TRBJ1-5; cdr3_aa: CASSYAQGVGNQPQHF; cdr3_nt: TGTGCCAGCAGTTACGCACAGGGGGTTGGCAATCAGCCCCAGCATTTT
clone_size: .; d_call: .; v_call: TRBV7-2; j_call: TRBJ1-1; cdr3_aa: CASSSRPGGGNTEAFF; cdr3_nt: TGTGCCAGCAGCTCTCGCCCCGGCGGGGGGAACACTGAAGCTTTCTTT
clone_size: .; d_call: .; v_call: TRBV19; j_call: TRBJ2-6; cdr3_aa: CASSIPGRGANVLTF; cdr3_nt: TGTGCCAGTAGTATCCCAGGTCGGGGGGCCAACGTCCTGACTTTC
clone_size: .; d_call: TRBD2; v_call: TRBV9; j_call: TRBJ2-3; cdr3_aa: CASNLLRGDSTDTQYF; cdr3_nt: TGTGCCAGCAACCTACTGCGGGGGGATAGCACAGATACGCAGTATTTT
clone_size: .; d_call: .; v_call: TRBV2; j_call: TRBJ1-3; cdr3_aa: CASRGRRDSGNTIYF; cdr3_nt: TGTGCCAGCCGAGGGAGGCGCGACTCTGGAAACACCATATATTTT